Listed below are T cell receptor beta chains from one sample, sequenced in a study of CD4 T cells in relation to SARS-CoV-2 and coronaviruses. No antigen has been identified for these receptors. The repertoire was sequenced with immunoSEQ multiplex PCR; TCRdb's copy has only in-frame clones and lacks some. The table has some 11,000 clones, about three quarters seen once. The specimen was CD4+ T cells from PBMCs, cultured in vitro. The source is a human donor in good health. Each CDR3 is given with its conserved first and last residue. A D gene is named only where the DNA matches it firmly. Rows may omit the clone size; those that give it use once, few, many or a size class.

v_call: TRBV5-1
clone_size: few
d_call: TRBD1
j_call: TRBJ1-1
cdr3_aa: CASSLRGQGAGNTEAFF
cdr3_nt: TGCGCCAGCAGCCTCCGAGGACAGGGGGCTGGGAACACTGAAGCTTTCTTT

v_call: TRBV19
clone_size: -
d_call: -
j_call: TRBJ2-1
cdr3_aa: CASRGGTYNEQFF
cdr3_nt: TGTGCCAGCAGGGGCGGAACCTACAATGAGCAGTTCTTC

v_call: TRBV28
clone_size: -
d_call: TRBD1
j_call: TRBJ1-4
cdr3_aa: CASSAHRGQEKLFF
cdr3_nt: TGTGCCAGCAGTGCCCACAGGGGGCAGGAAAAACTGTTTTTT

v_call: TRBV4-1
clone_size: few
d_call: -
j_call: TRBJ1-5
cdr3_aa: CASSQGGGAYSNQPQHF
cdr3_nt: TGCGCCAGCAGCCAAGGCGGAGGGGCATATAGCAATCAGCCCCAGCATTTT

v_call: TRBV25-1
clone_size: -
d_call: TRBD1
j_call: TRBJ2-7
cdr3_aa: CASRDRVYEQYF
cdr3_nt: TGTGCCAGCAGGGACAGGGTCTACGAGCAGTACTTC

v_call: TRBV3-1/TRBV3-2
clone_size: -
d_call: -
j_call: TRBJ2-5
cdr3_aa: CASSQGHPGTQYF
cdr3_nt: TGTGCCAGCAGCCAAGGACATCCCGGGACCCAGTACTTC

v_call: TRBV5-1
clone_size: -
d_call: TRBD1
j_call: TRBJ2-5
cdr3_aa: CASSFGQGRETQYF
cdr3_nt: TGCGCCAGCAGCTTTGGACAGGGGAGGGAGACCCAGTACTTC

v_call: TRBV29-1
clone_size: -
d_call: -
j_call: TRBJ2-7
cdr3_aa: CSVSQGLAEQYF
cdr3_nt: TGCAGCGTTTCACAGGGTCTGGCCGAGCAGTACTTC

v_call: TRBV19
clone_size: -
d_call: TRBD1
j_call: TRBJ1-2
cdr3_aa: CASSTRGQGTGYTF
cdr3_nt: TGTGCCAGTAGTACCCGAGGACAGGGAACTGGCTACACCTTC

v_call: TRBV2
clone_size: -
d_call: -
j_call: TRBJ2-6
cdr3_aa: CASSVQGLSGANVLTF
cdr3_nt: TGTGCCAGCAGTGTACAGGGTCTTAGTGGGGCCAACGTCCTGACTTTC

v_call: TRBV12-3/TRBV12-4
clone_size: -
d_call: -
j_call: TRBJ1-1
cdr3_aa: CASIKGNTEAFF
cdr3_nt: TGTGCCAGCATCAAGGGGAACACTGAAGCTTTCTTT